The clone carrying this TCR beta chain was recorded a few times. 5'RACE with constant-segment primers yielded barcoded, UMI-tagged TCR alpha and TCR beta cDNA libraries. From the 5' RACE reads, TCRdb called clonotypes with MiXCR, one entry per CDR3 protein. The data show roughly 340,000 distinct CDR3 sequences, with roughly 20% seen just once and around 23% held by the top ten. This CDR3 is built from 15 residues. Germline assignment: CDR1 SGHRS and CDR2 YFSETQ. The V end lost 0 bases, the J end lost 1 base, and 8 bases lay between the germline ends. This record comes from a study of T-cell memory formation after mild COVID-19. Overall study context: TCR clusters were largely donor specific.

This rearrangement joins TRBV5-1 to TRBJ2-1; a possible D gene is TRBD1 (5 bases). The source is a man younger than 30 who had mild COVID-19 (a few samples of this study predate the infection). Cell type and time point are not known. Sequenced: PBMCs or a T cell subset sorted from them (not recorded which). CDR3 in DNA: TGCGCCAGCAGCTTGGCCAGGGTGTCCTACAATGAGCAGTTCTTC. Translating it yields CASSLARVSYNEQFF.